The clone carrying this T cell receptor beta chain was counted ten times or more. Its target is unknown. The record originates from a study of response to subunit inactivated influenza vaccine. Overall study findings and caveats: Seasonal influenza vaccination, on each occasion, was suggested by the authors to recruit few new T cells.

TCRdb recomputed calls from the RT-PCR reads with MiXCR, one row per CDR3 protein. This repertoire shows over 150,000 distinct CDR3 sequences, 9.5% to 12% found once; its top ten account for 35% to 40%. The source was CD8+ T cells sorted from PBMCs, collected about 24 months after vaccination. The receptor's source is a man aged 45 to 70 who received an inactivated influenza vaccine.

The CDR3 loop reads CASEPGQGQETQYF. The DNA of the CDR3 is TGTGCCAGCGAGCCGGGACAGGGGCAAGAGACCCAGTACTTC. The gene calls are TRBV28 and TRBJ2-5, with 10 bases identical to TRBD1. V shed 8 bases and J 2 bases; nucleotides not matched to a gene: 5. Germline lookup yields CDR1 MDHEN and CDR2 SYDVKM. This CDR3 contains 14 residues.